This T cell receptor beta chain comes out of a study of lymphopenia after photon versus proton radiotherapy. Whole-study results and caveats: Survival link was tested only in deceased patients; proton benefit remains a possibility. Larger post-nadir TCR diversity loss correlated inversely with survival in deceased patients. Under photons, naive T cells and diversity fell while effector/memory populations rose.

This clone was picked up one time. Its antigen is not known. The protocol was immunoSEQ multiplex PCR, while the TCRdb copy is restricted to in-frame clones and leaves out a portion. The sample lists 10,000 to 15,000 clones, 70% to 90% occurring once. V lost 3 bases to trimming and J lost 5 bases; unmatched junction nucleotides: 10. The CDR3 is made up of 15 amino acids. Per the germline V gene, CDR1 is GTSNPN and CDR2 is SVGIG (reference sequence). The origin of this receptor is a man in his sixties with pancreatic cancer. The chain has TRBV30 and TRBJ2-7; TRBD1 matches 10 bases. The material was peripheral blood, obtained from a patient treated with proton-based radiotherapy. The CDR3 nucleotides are TGTGCCTGGAGAGGGGACAGGGGAATCATGGACGAGCAGTACTTC. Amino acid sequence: CAWRGDRGIMDEQYF.